The rows below give T cell receptor beta chains drawn from one sample of a study of vaccination effects on CD4 cells after COVID-19. Antigen specificity for these receptors is unknown. This table comes from immunoSEQ multiplex PCR, and its TCRdb copy is limited to in-frame clones, with some not included. There are about 26,000 clones in the sample; 75% to 85% occur only once, and 15% to 20% lies in the top ten. This sample comprised CD4+ T cells from PBMCs cultured with HCoV-NL63 spike peptides, obtained before COVID-19 vaccination. These receptor sequences come from a human donor who had a prior SARS-CoV-2 infection. Each CDR3 is given without its conserved first and last residue.

J gene: TRBJ2-1
V gene: TRBV12-3/TRBV12-4
CDR3 protein: ASSHEFNEQF

J gene: TRBJ2-7
V gene: TRBV5-1
CDR3 protein: ASSLGGLAGGTFYEQY

J gene: TRBJ2-2
V gene: TRBV7-3
CDR3 protein: ASSLWAGESNTGELF

J gene: TRBJ2-3
V gene: TRBV27
CDR3 protein: ASSLRRWEADTQY

J gene: TRBJ1-2
V gene: TRBV7-2
CDR3 protein: ASSLSPLRSYGYT

J gene: TRBJ2-2
V gene: TRBV20-1
CDR3 protein: SASRHSNTGELF

J gene: TRBJ2-7
V gene: TRBV7-9
CDR3 protein: ASSLDFSGEQY

J gene: TRBJ2-7
V gene: TRBV7-9
CDR3 protein: ASSFSTSGPSTNQY

J gene: TRBJ2-3
V gene: TRBV24-1
CDR3 protein: ATSDSRYSGIGTDTQY

J gene: TRBJ1-2
V gene: TRBV2
CDR3 protein: ASSEWSGYGYT

J gene: TRBJ2-3
V gene: TRBV2
CDR3 protein: ASSDQGGTDTQY

J gene: TRBJ2-5
V gene: TRBV5-4
CDR3 protein: ASSGDRVGTQY

J gene: TRBJ2-1
V gene: TRBV9
CDR3 protein: ASSVATGTPGYHEQF

J gene: TRBJ1-5
V gene: TRBV30
CDR3 protein: AWSARQGVWQPQH

J gene: TRBJ2-1
V gene: TRBV5-1
CDR3 protein: ASSSLAGRNEQF

J gene: TRBJ2-1
V gene: TRBV29-1
CDR3 protein: SVASLRPNEQF

J gene: TRBJ2-2
V gene: TRBV9
CDR3 protein: ASSVWEGGASGELF

J gene: TRBJ2-1
V gene: TRBV7-2
CDR3 protein: ASSQLRGRGYDEQF

J gene: TRBJ2-2
V gene: TRBV7-2
CDR3 protein: ASSLGGPATGELF

J gene: TRBJ1-3
V gene: TRBV9
CDR3 protein: ASSPRGDALGNTIY

J gene: TRBJ2-7
V gene: TRBV24-1
CDR3 protein: ATSDSSGLSMEQY

J gene: TRBJ1-6
V gene: TRBV2
CDR3 protein: ASSVGGGNNSPLH

J gene: TRBJ1-1
V gene: TRBV2
CDR3 protein: ASSATTRGGNTEAF

J gene: TRBJ1-2
V gene: TRBV7-2
CDR3 protein: ASSLVAGDYGYT

J gene: TRBJ1-1
V gene: TRBV6-1
CDR3 protein: ASSDLRSEAF

J gene: TRBJ2-5
V gene: TRBV6-5
CDR3 protein: ASSYFGGTFQETQY

J gene: TRBJ2-5
V gene: TRBV7-7
CDR3 protein: ASSLSGQETQY

J gene: TRBJ2-3
V gene: TRBV6-2/TRBV6-3
CDR3 protein: ASSRPDTTDTQY

J gene: TRBJ2-3
V gene: TRBV11-3
CDR3 protein: ASSFVRTDTQY

J gene: TRBJ1-2
V gene: TRBV6-2/TRBV6-3
CDR3 protein: ASSPRAGPYGYT

J gene: TRBJ2-3
V gene: TRBV4-3
CDR3 protein: ASSSRTSGSTDTQY

J gene: TRBJ2-7
V gene: TRBV7-3
CDR3 protein: ASSLQAGYEQY

J gene: TRBJ1-3
V gene: TRBV10-3
CDR3 protein: AISETEGPGNTIY

J gene: TRBJ1-1
V gene: TRBV5-4
CDR3 protein: ASSLVGADSPPIEAF

J gene: TRBJ1-2
V gene: TRBV19
CDR3 protein: ASNPGTGVLGYGYT

J gene: TRBJ2-1
V gene: TRBV15
CDR3 protein: ATTSGRAVNEQF

J gene: TRBJ2-7
V gene: TRBV7-3
CDR3 protein: ASSRASGSVDEQY

J gene: TRBJ1-4
V gene: TRBV6-5
CDR3 protein: ASSPTAQTDEKLF

J gene: TRBJ1-2
V gene: TRBV6-5
CDR3 protein: ASSYSILGFYGYT

J gene: TRBJ2-5
V gene: TRBV4-1
CDR3 protein: ASSLAGVETQY

J gene: TRBJ2-1
V gene: TRBV3-1/TRBV3-2
CDR3 protein: ASSQFIGNEQF

J gene: TRBJ1-5
V gene: TRBV7-9
CDR3 protein: ASSLDTQPQH

J gene: TRBJ2-5
V gene: TRBV20-1
CDR3 protein: SWDGRETQY

J gene: TRBJ2-3
V gene: TRBV12-3/TRBV12-4
CDR3 protein: ASSPRTTPGY

J gene: TRBJ2-7
V gene: TRBV6-6
CDR3 protein: ASSYEGRSYEQY

J gene: TRBJ1-5
V gene: TRBV28
CDR3 protein: ASSFFSGSGYQPQH

J gene: TRBJ1-2
V gene: TRBV7-9
CDR3 protein: ASLGQGDGYT

J gene: TRBJ2-1
V gene: TRBV7-3
CDR3 protein: ASSFTRDNEQF

J gene: TRBJ2-1
V gene: TRBV7-3
CDR3 protein: ASSLTAGLVSDEQF

J gene: TRBJ2-5
V gene: TRBV11-2
CDR3 protein: ASSLRSGWPQY

J gene: TRBJ2-3
V gene: TRBV11-3
CDR3 protein: ASSLGGLTDTQY

J gene: TRBJ2-6
V gene: TRBV27
CDR3 protein: ASSLSRDRVRVNVLT

J gene: TRBJ2-1
V gene: TRBV6-2/TRBV6-3
CDR3 protein: ASSYSRRQVLGEQF

J gene: TRBJ2-3
V gene: TRBV10-3
CDR3 protein: AISEPRTDTQY